These 16 T cell receptor beta chains came from one sample sequenced in a study of blood T cell repertoires in COVID-19. Libraries were prepared by immunoSEQ multiplex PCR; TCRdb keeps only in-frame clonotypes and omits some of them. The data show under 350,000 clones, with about nine tenths seen just once and approximately 2.2% held by the top ten. What was sequenced was peripheral blood. These receptors were obtained from a man in his forties or fifties with acute or convalescent COVID-19.

The J gene is TRBJ2-1, the V gene TRBV7-2; TRBD1 matches at 8 bases. The CDR3 is 14 residues long. The germline CDR1 and CDR2 sequences are SGHTA and FQGNSA. Trimming at V came to 1 base and at J to 8 bases, leaving 4 bases not matched to a gene. The CDR3 DNA reads TGTGCCAGCAGCTTAGTCCAGGGGGCCTATGAGCAGTTCTTC. This encodes CASSLVQGAYEQFF.

V is TRBV15 and J is TRBJ1-5; D remains unclear. Per the germline V gene, CDR1 is LNHNV and CDR2 is YYDKDF (reference sequence). The V end lost 0 bases, the J end lost 7 bases, and 13 bases lay between the germline ends. The CDR3 has 15 amino acids. The CDR3 here is CATSRDRGVGQPQHF. CDR3 DNA sequence: TGTGCCACCAGCAGAGATCGCGGGGTTGGGCAGCCCCAGCATTTT.

This clone was recorded only once. V is TRBV11-2 and J is TRBJ1-5; the match to TRBD1 covers 7 bases. The CDR3 is 15 residues long. Germline-derived CDR1 and CDR2 are SGHAT and FQNNGV. J was trimmed by 6 bases and V by 2 bases; bases with no gene match: 7. CDR3 coding DNA: TGTGCCAGCAGCTTATCTGACAGGGCTTCTCAGCCCCAGCATTTT. It encodes CASSLSDRASQPQHF.

V gene TRBV7-3 combines with J gene TRBJ2-6; TRBD1 might be the D (5 bases). This CDR3 region has 16 residues. From germline, CDR1 is SGHTA and CDR2 FQGTGA. V was trimmed by 1 base and J by 2 bases, leaving 9 bases between them. CDR3 in DNA: TGTGCCAGCAGCTTAATGGGGCAGGCTGGGGCCAACGTCCTGACTTTC. It codes for CASSLMGQAGANVLTF.

In its sample, this clone was seen a few times. The chain has TRBV3-1 (or the pseudogene TRBV3-2) and TRBJ2-2, with TRBD2 identical over 12 bases. Germline V gene sequence: CDR1 LGHDT, CDR2 YNNKEL (reference sequence). This CDR3 is built from 17 residues. Trimming removed 3 bases from V and 7 bases from J; junction bases left unmatched: 9. CDR3 nucleotides: TGTGCCAGCAGCCATGGTCTAGCGGGGGGGCCGTACGGGGAGCTGTTTTTT. The encoded protein is CASSHGLAGGPYGELFF.

Comments on this clone: At the DNA level, this CDR3 is encoded by other sequences in the same sample as well. The CDR3 here is CASRRQGADTQYF. The CDR3 bases are TGTGCCAGCAGACGACAGGGAGCAGATACGCAGTATTTT. This sequence joins TRBV6-5 and TRBJ2-3; 7 bases line up with TRBD1. The V segment lost 6 bases and the J segment 4 bases; nucleotides outside the gene matches: 4. Germline lookup yields CDR1 MNHEY and CDR2 SVGAGI. This CDR3 region has 13 residues.

The genes are TRBV15 and TRBJ2-7; the match to TRBD1 covers 8 bases. V lost 0 bases and J lost 3; bases outside the gene matches: 1. The germline gives CDR1 LNHNV, CDR2 YYDKDF (reference sequence). This CDR3 is 14 amino acids long. The CDR3 spells CATSRDTGGYEQYF. CDR3 nucleotide sequence: TGTGCCACCAGCAGAGATACAGGGGGCTACGAGCAGTACTTC.

This clone was picked up many times. CDR3 region: CASSLGSENEQYF. The CDR3 bases are TGCGCCAGCAGCTTGGGGTCCGAGAACGAGCAGTACTTC. The chain employs TRBV5-1 and TRBJ2-7; D gene ambiguous. The V end was cut by 0 bases, the J end by 5 bases, with 9 bases between. Germline lookup yields CDR1 SGHRS and CDR2 YFSETQ. This CDR3 contains 13 residues.

The rearrangement uses TRBV5-6 and TRBJ2-2, with a weak D call TRBD1 (6 bases). Germline V gene data show CDR1 as SGHDT and CDR2 as YYEEEE. The length of the CDR3 is 17 residues. Trimming shortened V by 0 bases and J by 0 bases, and 12 bases separated the two germline ends. CDR3 coding DNA: TGTGCCAGCAGCTTGGGGCCGACAGGAACGAACACCGGGGAGCTGTTTTTT. Protein: CASSLGPTGTNTGELFF. The whole variable domain, remainder taken from reference TRBV5-6 and TRBJ2-2, is DAGVTQSPTHLIKTRGQQVTLRCSPKSGHDTVSWYQQALGQGPQFIFQYYEEEERQRGNFPDRFSGHQFPNYSSELNVNALLLGDSALYLCASSLGPTGTNTGELFFGEGSRLTVL.

This clone was detected many times. CDR3 in amino acids: CASSLENTVYEQYF. DNA of the CDR3: TGTGCCAGCAGCTTGGAGAATACGGTGTACGAGCAGTACTTC. The chain recombines TRBV5-5 with TRBJ2-7; D unclear. V lost 0 bases and J lost 4, with 11 bases in between. From germline, CDR1 is SGHKS and CDR2 YYEKEE (reference sequence). The CDR3 loop spans 14 amino acids.

Notes on this clone: Additional DNA sequences in this sample encode the identical CDR3. The gene calls are TRBV7-2 and TRBJ1-5; a possible D gene is TRBD1 (5 bases). CDR1 and CDR2 from the germline V gene are SGHTA and FQGNSA. This CDR3 spans 13 amino acids. Trimming cost V 3 bases and J 3 bases, with 6 bases left between them. CDR3 region: CASSLGPNQPQHF. The CDR3 nucleotides read TGTGCCAGCAGCTTGGGGCCCAATCAGCCCCAGCATTTT.

The genes are TRBV6-4 and TRBJ2-7, with 8 nucleotides matching TRBD1. The CDR3 covers 14 residues. From germline, CDR1 is MRHNA and CDR2 SNTAGT. The V segment lost 6 bases and the J segment 2 bases; nucleotides outside the gene matches: 6. The CDR3 coding sequence is TGTGCCAGCAGCGCCGGGACAGGTCCCTACGAGCAGTACTTC. This gives the protein CASSAGTGPYEQYF.

The V and J genes are TRBV6-5 and TRBJ2-7, with D maybe TRBD1 (6 bases). The CDR3 spans 14 residues. Germline V CDR1 and CDR2: MNHEY, SVGAGI. V was pared by 2 bases and J by 2 bases, with 10 bases between. The CDR3 is CASSYQGMAYEQYF. CDR3 DNA sequence: TGTGCCAGCAGTTACCAGGGGATGGCCTACGAGCAGTACTTC.

The rearrangement uses TRBV11-2 and TRBJ1-4; 7 bases agree with TRBD1. CDR1 SGHAT and CDR2 FQNNGV come from the germline V gene. J gave up 0 bases and V 8 bases, and 6 bases lay outside the gene matches. The CDR3 totals 15 residues. CDR3 DNA: TGTGCCAGCTCGCCCCAGGGGGCAACTAATGAAAAACTGTTTTTT. It is translated as CASSPQGATNEKLFF.

The chain has TRBV7-3 and TRBJ2-2; D gene unclear. The CDR3 runs 11 residues. Looked up from germline, CDR1 is SGHTA and CDR2 is FQGTGA. The ends were cut back, 4 bases at V and 5 bases at J, with 2 bases in the middle. The CDR3 sequence: CASSSTGELFF. Written as DNA, the CDR3 is TGTGCCAGCAGCTCAACCGGGGAGCTGTTTTTT.

V gene TRBV6-5 combines with J gene TRBJ1-5; D gene uncertain. Trimming removed 5 bases from V and 0 bases from J, with 8 bases in between. This CDR3 has 14 residues. The germline V gene has CDR1 MNHEY and CDR2 SVGAGI. The CDR3 reads CASSSTRSNQPQHF. The CDR3 DNA is TGTGCCAGCAGTAGCACCCGTAGCAATCAGCCCCAGCATTTT.